Listed here are 3 T cell receptor beta chains from one sample, sequenced in a study of blood T cell repertoires in COVID-19. This table comes from immunoSEQ multiplex PCR, and its TCRdb copy is limited to in-frame clones, with some not included. The repertoire holds about 420,000 clones, with 85% to 90% as singletons. The sequencing input was peripheral blood. All receptors come from a man in his late teens or twenties with COVID-19, enrolled during active disease.

The chain joins TRBV7-6 to TRBJ2-7; TRBD2 matches at 10 bases. CDR3 length: 15 amino acids. J gave up 5 bases and V 1 base, and 5 bases lay outside the gene matches. CDR1 and CDR2 from the germline V gene are SGHVS and FNYEAQ. For the CDR3, the DNA is TGTGCCAGCAGCTTAGGCGGAGCGGGGGGGAACGAGCAGTACTTC. Protein product: CASSLGGAGGNEQYF.

J is TRBJ2-2 and V is TRBV7-6; D not certain. Trimming stripped 5 bases from V and 0 bases from J, with 13 bases between. The germline V gene encodes CDR1 SGHVS and CDR2 FNYEAQ. The CDR3 loop spans 16 amino acids. The CDR3 loop is CASSPPLDSNTGELFF. The CDR3 nucleotides read TGTGCCAGCAGCCCCCCTCTAGACTCGAACACCGGGGAGCTGTTTTTT.

The rearrangement uses TRBV28 and TRBJ1-3, with D tentatively TRBD1 (6 bases). V shed 8 bases and J shed 0 bases, with 14 bases lying between them. The CDR3 totals 15 residues. Germline loops: CDR1 MDHEN, CDR2 SYDVKM. Here the CDR3 DNA reads TGTGCCAGCCAATTCAGGGGCCGCTCTGGAAACACCATATATTTT. Encoded protein: CASQFRGRSGNTIYF. Complete variable domain (other parts from reference TRBV28 and TRBJ1-3): DVKVTQSSRYLVKRTGEKVFLECVQDMDHENMFWYRQDPGLGLRLIYFSYDVKMKEKGDIPEGYSVSREKKERFSLILESASTNQTSMYLCASQFRGRSGNTIYFGEGSWLTVV.